This TCR beta chain came from a study of beta chain features in type 1 diabetes. Overall study: Examination covered under 120 million sorted cells spanning all samples.

As concerns this clone: Antigen specificity is unknown. Other DNA sequences of this sample code for an identical CDR3.

Since all of the isolated RNA was reverse transcribed, expressed TCRB transcripts were what got sequenced. Assay: immunoSEQ multiplex PCR; the TCRdb copy retains only in-frame clones and omits some. The table lists under 450,000 clones, more than 12% of them singletons. Findings and caveats of the study: Diminished insertions and augmented deletions at VDJ junctions characterized type 1 diabetes patients. Whether TCRB rearrangement is influenced by HLA type went unresolved here.

The sample comprised naive CD4+ T cells from blood. The source of this sequence is a woman aged 18-29 years in good health.

This CDR3 reads CSVAGLLNTEAFF. CDR3 in DNA: TGCAGCGTTGCGGGACTCCTGAACACTGAAGCTTTCTTT. The V gene is TRBV29-1, the J gene TRBJ1-1; possible D gene TRBD1, 5 bases. V was pared by 4 bases and J by 0 bases, with 9 bases between. The V gene's germline CDR1 is SQVTM and CDR2 ANQGSEA. This CDR3 comprises 13 residues.